The 9 T cell receptor beta chains presented below share a single source sample, sequenced in a study of beta chain features in type 1 diabetes. Study-wide points: Within each of all four CD4+ subsets, Type 1 diabetes patients had TCRB CDR3s that were moderately but significantly shorter.

No antigen has been assigned to these receptors. The investigators reverse transcribed all of the isolated RNA, so they sequenced expressed TCRB transcripts. Libraries were prepared by immunoSEQ multiplex PCR; TCRdb keeps only in-frame clonotypes and omits some of them. The sample lists 550,000 to 850,000 clones; around 15% were seen once. The sequenced material came from naive CD4+ T cells from blood. The receptor set was obtained from a man aged 18-30 years with type 1 diabetes.

This clone was seen more than once but under ten times. The V and J genes are TRBV9 and TRBJ2-7; TRBD1 agrees at 7 bases. The CDR3 extends over 16 amino acids. Unmatched junction bases numbered 10, after V lost 1 base and J lost 3 bases. Germline assignment: CDR1 SGDLS and CDR2 YYNGEE. The CDR3 nucleotides are TGTGCCAGCAGCGTAAATTCCGGGACAGTTTACTACGAGCAGTACTTC. Translation gives CASSVNSGTVYYEQYF.

The chain joins TRBV6-5 to TRBJ1-6; D uncertain. There are 13 residues in the CDR3. Per the germline V gene, CDR1 is MNHEY and CDR2 is SVGAGI. V lost 7 bases and J lost 10, with 14 bases in between. CDR3 in DNA: TGTGCCAGCAAGGATCGTATCCGGTCACCCCTCCACTTT. The encoded protein is CASKDRIRSPLHF.

This clone appeared a few times. V usage is TRBV5-4 and J usage is TRBJ2-1; TRBD1 matches at 7 bases. Per the germline V gene, CDR1 is SGHNT and CDR2 is YYREEE (reference sequence). The trim removed 2 bases at V and 8 bases at J, leaving 7 bases unmatched. The length of the CDR3 is 14 residues. Written as DNA, the CDR3 is TGTGCCAGCAGCTTTGAGGGGGCGACGCATGAGCAGTTCTTC. Protein sequence: CASSFEGATHEQFF.

In its sample, this clone was seen a few times. The J gene is TRBJ1-2, the V gene TRBV10-3; 10 nucleotides line up with TRBD1. CDR3 length equals 15 residues. Trimming at V came to 3 bases and at J to 4 bases, leaving 5 bases not matched to a gene. Germline CDR1 ENHRY, CDR2 SYGVKD. The CDR3 loop is CAISDGDRGFYGYTF. CDR3 DNA: TGTGCCATCAGTGATGGGGACAGGGGATTCTATGGCTACACCTTC.

In this sample, this clone turned up a few times. This chain links TRBV7-9 with TRBJ2-7; 7 nucleotides line up with TRBD1. V trimming: 5 bases; J trimming: 6 bases; junction bases outside the gene matches: 10. The CDR3 has 14 amino acids. CDR1 is SEHNR, CDR2 FQNEAQ, per germline (reference sequence). The CDR3 DNA follows: TGTGCCAGCAGCCGCAATACAGGGGAAGGCGAGCAGTACTTC. It is translated as CASSRNTGEGEQYF.

This chain links TRBV7-9 with TRBJ2-2, with a weak D call TRBD1 (5 bases). Germline assignment: CDR1 SEHNR and CDR2 FQNEAQ (reference sequence). The CDR3 is 15 amino acids. The V and J ends lost 1 base and 3 bases respectively, with 9 bases between them. CDR3 residues: CASSLEAQDTGELFF. CDR3 DNA: TGTGCCAGCAGCTTAGAGGCACAGGACACCGGGGAGCTGTTTTTT.

This clone has a handful of counts. J is TRBJ2-3 and V is TRBV10-3, with 8 bases identical to TRBD1. CDR1 and CDR2 from the germline V gene are ENHRY and SYGVKD. This CDR3 comprises 13 residues. Germline trimming cut 10 bases from V and 6 bases from J; bases unmatched to any gene: 9. The CDR3 coding sequence is TGTGCCACAGACCAGGGGGCAGGGGATACGCAGTATTTT. It translates to CATDQGAGDTQYF.

The chain is built from TRBV7-2 and TRBJ1-6; weak D call: TRBD1 (6 bases). Trimming stripped 2 bases from V and 7 bases from J, with 9 bases between. The CDR3 runs 14 residues. The germline V gene has CDR1 SGHTA and CDR2 FQGNSA. DNA for the CDR3: TGTGCCAGCAGCTTATTTACAGGGAATTCACCCCTCCACTTT. Protein: CASSLFTGNSPLHF.

The sample holds a few counts of this clone. V usage is TRBV10-3 and J usage is TRBJ2-7; TRBD2 is a possible D gene (6 bases). This CDR3 region has 14 residues. Germline CDR1 is ENHRY and CDR2 is SYGVKD. Trimming removed 6 bases from V and 0 bases from J, with 12 bases in between. This chain's CDR3 is CAISPGLTSYEQYF. The CDR3 coding sequence is TGTGCCATCAGCCCGGGACTTACCTCCTACGAGCAGTACTTC.